Sequencing of this T cell receptor (beta chain) was carried out in a study of siplizumab effects on memory and regulatory T cells. Study conclusions and caveats: In siplizumab conditions, mappable alloreactive CD4+ clones averaged roughly 64% Treg-derived, against 25% to 30% in controls.

Clones were read by immunoSEQ multiplex PCR, and TCRdb kept only the in-frame ones, dropping some. The sample carries some 110,000 clones, roughly 94% recorded once. Comments on this clone: Its cognate antigen is unknown.

CDR1 and CDR2 (germline): SGHRS, YFSETQ. V gave up 4 bases and J gave up 4 bases, with 12 bases separating them. The CDR3 is made up of 14 amino acids. The chain employs TRBV5-1 and TRBJ1-3; D gene uncertain. The material sequenced was non-Treg CD4+ T cells sorted from blood. The clonotype comes from a human donor in good health. The CDR3 region has the DNA TGCGCCAGCAGCGGCGGGAACTCAGGAAACACCATATATTTT. Translation gives CASSGGNSGNTIYF. The whole variable domain, remainder taken from reference TRBV5-1 and TRBJ1-3, is KAGVTQTPRYLIKTRGQQVTLSCSPISGHRSVSWYQQTPGQGLQFLFEYFSETQRNKGNFPGRFSGRQFSNSRSEMNVSTLELGDSALYLCASSGGNSGNTIYFGEGSWLTVV.